The T cell receptor (beta chain) under discussion was sequenced for a study of beta chain features in type 1 diabetes. Every bit of the isolated RNA underwent reverse transcription, so sequencing read expressed TCRB transcripts. Clones were sequenced by immunoSEQ multiplex PCR, and TCRdb holds only the in-frame ones, with some missing. The table shows some 150,000 clones, with 11% occurring only once. Germline V gene lookup returns CDR1 MNHEY and CDR2 SMNVEV (reference sequence). V dropped 6 bases and J dropped 4 bases, with 21 bases sitting between them. This CDR3 region has 16 residues. This receptor was taken from a man younger than 30 in good health. Input material: central memory CD4+ T cells from blood. The chain couples TRBV27 to TRBJ2-5; maybe TRBD1 (6 bases). CDR3 loop: CASSRGRTIRGETQYF. The CDR3 DNA reads as TGTGCCAGCAGCAGGGGACGCACTATTAGGGGAGAGACCCAGTACTTC.